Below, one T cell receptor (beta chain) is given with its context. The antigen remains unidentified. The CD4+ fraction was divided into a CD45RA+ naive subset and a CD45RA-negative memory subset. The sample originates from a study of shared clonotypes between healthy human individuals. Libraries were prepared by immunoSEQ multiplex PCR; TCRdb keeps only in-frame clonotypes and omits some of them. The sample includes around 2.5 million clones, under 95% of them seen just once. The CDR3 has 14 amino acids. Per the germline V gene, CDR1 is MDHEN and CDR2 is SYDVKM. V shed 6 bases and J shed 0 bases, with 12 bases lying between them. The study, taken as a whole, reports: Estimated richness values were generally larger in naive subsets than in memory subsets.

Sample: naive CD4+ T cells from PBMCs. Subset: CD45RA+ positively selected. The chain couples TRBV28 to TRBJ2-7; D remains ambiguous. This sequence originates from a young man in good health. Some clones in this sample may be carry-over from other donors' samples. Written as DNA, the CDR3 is TGTGCCAGCAGGACCGGGTCAAGCTCCTACGAGCAGTACTTC. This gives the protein CASRTGSSSYEQYF.